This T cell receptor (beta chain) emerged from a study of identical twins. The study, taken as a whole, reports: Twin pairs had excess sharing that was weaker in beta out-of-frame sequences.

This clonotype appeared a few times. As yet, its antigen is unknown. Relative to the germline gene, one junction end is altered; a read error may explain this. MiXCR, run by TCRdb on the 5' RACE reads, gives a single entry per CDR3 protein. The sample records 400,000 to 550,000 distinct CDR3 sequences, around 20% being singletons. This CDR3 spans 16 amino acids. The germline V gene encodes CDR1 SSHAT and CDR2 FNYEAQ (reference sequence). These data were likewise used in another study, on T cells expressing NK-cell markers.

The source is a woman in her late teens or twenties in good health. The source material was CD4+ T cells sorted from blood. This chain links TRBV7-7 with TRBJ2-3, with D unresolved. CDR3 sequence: CASSPELLGWSDTQYF. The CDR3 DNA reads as TGTGCTAGCAGCCCCGAGCTCCTGGGGTGGTCAGATACGCAGTATTTT.